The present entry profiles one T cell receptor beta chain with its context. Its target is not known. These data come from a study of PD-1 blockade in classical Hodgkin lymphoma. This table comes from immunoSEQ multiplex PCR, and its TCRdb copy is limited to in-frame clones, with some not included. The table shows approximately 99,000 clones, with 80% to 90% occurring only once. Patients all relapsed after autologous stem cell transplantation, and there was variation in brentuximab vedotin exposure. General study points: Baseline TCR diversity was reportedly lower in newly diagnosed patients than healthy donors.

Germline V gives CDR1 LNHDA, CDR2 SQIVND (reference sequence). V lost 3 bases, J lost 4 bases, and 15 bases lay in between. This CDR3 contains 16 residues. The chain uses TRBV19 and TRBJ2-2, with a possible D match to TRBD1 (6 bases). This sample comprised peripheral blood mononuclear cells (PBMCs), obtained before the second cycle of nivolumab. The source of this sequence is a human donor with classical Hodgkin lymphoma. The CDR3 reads CASSIGTGIATGELFF. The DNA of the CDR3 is TGTGCCAGTAGTATCGGTACAGGGATTGCCACCGGGGAGCTGTTTTTT.